This note documents a single TCR beta chain sequence. The source of the sample is a study of T-cell reconstitution after alpha-beta-depleted transplantation in children. There are 13 residues in the CDR3. Germline CDR1 and CDR2: DFQATT and SNEGSKA (reference sequence). V dropped 1 base and J dropped 7; count of bases not matched to a gene: 5. Preparation of the TCRbeta library was carried out with unique molecular identifiers. Using its own MiXCR run on the PCR reads, TCRdb lists one record per CDR3 protein. The table has some 500,000 distinct CDR3 sequences, around 17% seen once. Sequenced material: PBMCs from the stem cell graft donor, taken from the stem cell graft. The source of this sequence is a human donor who donated a stem cell graft to a child with acute lymphoblastic leukemia. V usage is TRBV20-1 and J usage is TRBJ1-2, with 8 bases fitting TRBD1. CDR3 residues: CSARVAGGSGYTF. In nucleotides, the CDR3 is TGCAGTGCTAGAGTAGCAGGGGGCAGTGGCTACACCTTC.